This is a list of T cell receptor beta chains from one sample in a study of blood T cells in healthy people across ages. Each CDR3 protein gets one entry after TCRdb re-called the 5' RACE reads with MiXCR. The sample consists of around 790,000 distinct CDR3 sequences, roughly 44% of them appearing once. Sample: blood. The receptor source for this set is a man in his sixties in good health. Each CDR3 is given with its conserved first and last residue. The D gene is left open where the match is weak. Some rows mark clone size as missing; the rest say once, few, many or name a class of expanded clone.

TRBJ2-1 . TRBV2 TRBD2 19 CANAHFGVAGVNSYNEQFF TGTGCCAACGCCCATTTCGGGGTAGCGGGGGTTAACTCCTACAATGAGCAGTTCTTC
TRBJ1-6 . TRBV27 . 16 CAKLKGPQRINSPLHF TGTGCCAAGCTGAAGGGCCCTCAAAGGATCAATTCACCCCTCCACTTT
TRBJ2-7 . TRBV5-1 . 12 CASSPDYNEQYF TGCGCCAGCAGCCCGGACTACAATGAGCAGTACTTC
TRBJ2-6 . TRBV6-2/TRBV6-3 . 15 CASSSRTTGANVLTF TGTGCCAGCAGTTCCCGGACAACTGGGGCCAACGTCCTGACTTTC
TRBJ2-1 few TRBV4-3 TRBD2 15 CASSQATSGDNEQFF TGCGCCAGCAGCCAGGCTACTAGCGGGGACAATGAGCAGTTCTTC
TRBJ2-3 few TRBV5-1 . 14 CASSLEGRTDTQYF TGTGCCAGCAGCTTAGAGGGACGAACAGATACGCAGTATTTT
TRBJ2-7 . TRBV4-3 TRBD2 17 CASSQDRLAGDYNEQYF TGCGCCAGCAGCCAAGATCGGCTAGCGGGGGATTACAATGAGCAGTACTTC
TRBJ2-3 . TRBV15 . 16 CATSRDGKPGTDTQYF TGTGCCACCAGCAGAGATGGGAAACCCGGCACAGATACGCAGTATTTT
TRBJ1-5 . TRBV6-6 . 14 CASRHKDSNQPQHF TGTGCCAGCAGGCACAAGGATAGCAATCAGCCCCAGCATTTT
TRBJ1-5 . TRBV7-6 . 16 CASSKKSGERNQPQHF TGTGCCAGCAGCAAAAAGTCGGGGGAACGCAATCAGCCCCAGCATTTT
TRBJ2-5 . TRBV2 . 14 CASSLGPPGETQYF TGTGCCAGCAGTCTGGGACCACCTGGGGAGACCCAGTACTTC
TRBJ2-5 once TRBV11-2 TRBD2 13 CASSFSGEQTQYF TGTGCCAGCAGCTTTAGCGGGGAGCAGACCCAGTACTTC
TRBJ2-6 many TRBV4-3 . 15 CASSQDPPGANVLTF TGCGCCAGCAGCCAAGATCCCCCTGGGGCCAACGTCCTGACTTTC
TRBJ2-7 . TRBV15 TRBD1 15 CATSTGQALSYEQYF TGTGCCACCAGCACGGGACAGGCCCTCTCCTACGAGCAGTACTTC
TRBJ2-7 . TRBV20-1 TRBD1 11 CSARTGCEQYF TGCAGTGCTAGGACAGGGTGTGAGCAGTACTTC